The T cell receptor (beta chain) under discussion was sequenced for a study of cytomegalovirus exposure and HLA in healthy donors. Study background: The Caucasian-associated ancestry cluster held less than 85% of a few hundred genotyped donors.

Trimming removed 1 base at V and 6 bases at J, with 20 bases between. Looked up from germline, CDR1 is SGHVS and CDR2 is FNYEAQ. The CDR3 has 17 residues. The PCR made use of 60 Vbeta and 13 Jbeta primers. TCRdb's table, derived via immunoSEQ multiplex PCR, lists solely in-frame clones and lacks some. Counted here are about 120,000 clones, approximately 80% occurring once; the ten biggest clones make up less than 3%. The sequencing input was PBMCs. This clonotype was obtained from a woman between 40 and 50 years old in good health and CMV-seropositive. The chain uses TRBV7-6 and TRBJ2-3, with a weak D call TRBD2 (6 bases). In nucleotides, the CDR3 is TGTGCCAGCAGCTTAGGCCGGGACTCACGGTCGGACGATACGCAGTATTTT. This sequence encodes CASSLGRDSRSDDTQYF.